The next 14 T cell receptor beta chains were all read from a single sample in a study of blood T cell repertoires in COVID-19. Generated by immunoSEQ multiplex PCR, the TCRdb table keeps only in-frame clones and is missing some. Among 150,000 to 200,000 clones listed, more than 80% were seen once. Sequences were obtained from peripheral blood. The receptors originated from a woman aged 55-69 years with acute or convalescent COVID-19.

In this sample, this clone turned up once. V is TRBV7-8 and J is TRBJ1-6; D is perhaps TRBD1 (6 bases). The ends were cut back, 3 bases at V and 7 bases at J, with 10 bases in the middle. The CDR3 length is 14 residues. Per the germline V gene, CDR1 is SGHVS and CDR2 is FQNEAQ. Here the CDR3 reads CASSLTGRNSPLHF. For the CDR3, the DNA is TGTGCCAGCAGCTTGACAGGCCGGAATTCACCCCTCCACTTT.

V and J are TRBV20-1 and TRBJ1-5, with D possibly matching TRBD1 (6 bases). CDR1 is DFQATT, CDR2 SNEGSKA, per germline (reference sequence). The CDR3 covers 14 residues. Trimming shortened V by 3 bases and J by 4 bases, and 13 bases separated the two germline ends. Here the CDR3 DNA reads TGCAGTGCTAGTGTTCAGGGGCGAAATCAGCCCCAGCATTTT. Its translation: CSASVQGRNQPQHF.

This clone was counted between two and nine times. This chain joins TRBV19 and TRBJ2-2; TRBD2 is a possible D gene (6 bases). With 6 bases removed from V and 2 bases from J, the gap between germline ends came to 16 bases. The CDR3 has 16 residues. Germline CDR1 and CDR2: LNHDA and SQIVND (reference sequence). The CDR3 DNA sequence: TGTGCCAGTAGCCGAAGGGGACTCCCCAACACCGGGGAGCTGTTTTTT. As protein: CASSRRGLPNTGELFF.

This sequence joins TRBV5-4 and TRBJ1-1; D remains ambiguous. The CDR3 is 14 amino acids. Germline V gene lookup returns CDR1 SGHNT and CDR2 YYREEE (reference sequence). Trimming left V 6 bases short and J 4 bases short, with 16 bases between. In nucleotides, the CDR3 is TGTGCCAGCACCCCTGATGGTACGGGCACTGAAGCTTTCTTT. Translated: CASTPDGTGTEAFF. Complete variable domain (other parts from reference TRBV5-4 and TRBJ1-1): ETGVTQSPTHLIKTRGQQVTLRCSSQSGHNTVSWYQQALGQGPQFIFQYYREEENGRGNFPPRFSGLQFPNYSSELNVNALELDDSALYLCASTPDGTGTEAFFGQGTRLTVV.

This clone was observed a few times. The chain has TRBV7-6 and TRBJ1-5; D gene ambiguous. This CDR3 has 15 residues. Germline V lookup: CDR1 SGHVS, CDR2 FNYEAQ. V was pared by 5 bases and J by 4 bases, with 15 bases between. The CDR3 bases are TGTGCCAGCAGCCCCGCCCCGGGAAGGAATCAGCCCCAGCATTTT. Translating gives CASSPAPGRNQPQHF.

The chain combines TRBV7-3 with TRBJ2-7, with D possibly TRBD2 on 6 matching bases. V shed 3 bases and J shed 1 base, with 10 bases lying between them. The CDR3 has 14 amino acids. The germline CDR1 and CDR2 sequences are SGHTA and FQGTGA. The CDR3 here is CASSFGTGSYEQYF. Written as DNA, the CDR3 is TGTGCCAGCAGCTTTGGGACTGGTTCCTACGAGCAGTACTTC.

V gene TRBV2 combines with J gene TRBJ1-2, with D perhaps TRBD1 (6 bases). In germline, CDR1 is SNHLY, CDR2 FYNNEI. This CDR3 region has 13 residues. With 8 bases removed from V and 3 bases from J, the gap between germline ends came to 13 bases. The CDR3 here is CASRLNRDYGYTF. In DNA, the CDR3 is TGTGCCAGCCGACTTAACAGGGACTATGGCTACACCTTC.

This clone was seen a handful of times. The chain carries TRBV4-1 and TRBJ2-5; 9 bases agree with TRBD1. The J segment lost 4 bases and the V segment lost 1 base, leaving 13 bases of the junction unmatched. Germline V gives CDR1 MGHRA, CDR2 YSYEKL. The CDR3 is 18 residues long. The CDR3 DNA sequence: TGCGCCAGCAGCCAAGCCAATTTTTTACCGGGACAGGGAGAGACCCAGTACTTC. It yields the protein CASSQANFLPGQGETQYF.

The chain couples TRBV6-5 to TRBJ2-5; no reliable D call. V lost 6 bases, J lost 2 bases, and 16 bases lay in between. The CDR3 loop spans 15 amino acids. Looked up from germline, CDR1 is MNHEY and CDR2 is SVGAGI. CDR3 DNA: TGTGCCAGCAGACTGACACCCTTTGGGCAAGAGACCCAGTACTTC. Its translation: CASRLTPFGQETQYF.

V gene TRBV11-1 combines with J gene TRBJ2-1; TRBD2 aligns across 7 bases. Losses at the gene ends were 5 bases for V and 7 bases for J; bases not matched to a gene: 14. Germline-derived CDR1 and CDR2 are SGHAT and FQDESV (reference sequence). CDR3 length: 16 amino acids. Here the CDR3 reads CASSLPSGLGENEQFF. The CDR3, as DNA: TGTGCCAGCAGCCTCCCTAGCGGACTAGGGGAAAATGAGCAGTTCTTC. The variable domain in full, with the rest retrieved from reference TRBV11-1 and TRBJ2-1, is EAEVAQSPRYKITEKSQAVAFWCDPISGHATLYWYRQILGQGPELLVQFQDESVVDDSQLPKDRFSAERLKGVDSTLKIQPAELGDSAMYLCASSLPSGLGENEQFFGPGTRLTVL.

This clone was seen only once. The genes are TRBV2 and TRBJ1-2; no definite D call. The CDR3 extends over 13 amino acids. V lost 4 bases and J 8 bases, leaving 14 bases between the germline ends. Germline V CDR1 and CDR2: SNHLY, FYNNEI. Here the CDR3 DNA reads TGTGCCAGCAGTGCTCGGGAGGGCCAAGGCTACACCTTC. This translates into CASSAREGQGYTF. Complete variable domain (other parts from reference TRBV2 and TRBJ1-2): EPEVTQTPSHQVTQMGQEVILRCVPISNHLYFYWYRQILGQKVEFLVSFYNNEISEKSEIFDDQFSVERPDGSNFTLKIRSTKLEDSAMYFCASSAREGQGYTFGSGTRLTVV.

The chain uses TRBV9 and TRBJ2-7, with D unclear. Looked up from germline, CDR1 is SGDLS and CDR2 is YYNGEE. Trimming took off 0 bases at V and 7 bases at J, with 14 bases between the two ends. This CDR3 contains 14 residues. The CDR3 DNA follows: TGTGCCAGCAGCGTAGGCCTTTCCCCCCTAGAGCAGTACTTC. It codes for CASSVGLSPLEQYF.

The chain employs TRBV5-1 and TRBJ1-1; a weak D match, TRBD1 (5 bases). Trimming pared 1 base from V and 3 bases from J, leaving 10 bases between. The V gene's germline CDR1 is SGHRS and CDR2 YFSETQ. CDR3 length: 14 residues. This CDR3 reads CASSLQGVYTEAFF. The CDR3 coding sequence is TGCGCCAGCAGCTTGCAAGGGGTATACACTGAAGCTTTCTTT. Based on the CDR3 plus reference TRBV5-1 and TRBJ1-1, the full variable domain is KAGVTQTPRYLIKTRGQQVTLSCSPISGHRSVSWYQQTPGQGLQFLFEYFSETQRNKGNFPGRFSGRQFSNSRSEMNVSTLELGDSALYLCASSLQGVYTEAFFGQGTRLTVV.

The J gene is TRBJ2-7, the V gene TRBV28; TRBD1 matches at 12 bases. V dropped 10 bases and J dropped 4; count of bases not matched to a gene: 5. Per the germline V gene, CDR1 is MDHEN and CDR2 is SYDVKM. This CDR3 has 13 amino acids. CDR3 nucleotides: TGTGCCACCCTGGGACAGGGGGCGTACGAGCAGTACTTC. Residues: CATLGQGAYEQYF.